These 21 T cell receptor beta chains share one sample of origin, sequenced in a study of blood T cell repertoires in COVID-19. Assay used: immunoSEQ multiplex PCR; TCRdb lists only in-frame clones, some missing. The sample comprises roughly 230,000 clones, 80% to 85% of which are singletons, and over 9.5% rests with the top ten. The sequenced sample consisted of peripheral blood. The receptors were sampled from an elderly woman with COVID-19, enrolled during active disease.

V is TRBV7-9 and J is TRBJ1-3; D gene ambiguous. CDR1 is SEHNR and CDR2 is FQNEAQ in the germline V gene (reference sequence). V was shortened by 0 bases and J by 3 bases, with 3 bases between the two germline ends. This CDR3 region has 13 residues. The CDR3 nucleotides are TGTGCCAGCAGCTTAGCCCATGGAAACACCATATATTTT. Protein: CASSLAHGNTIYF.

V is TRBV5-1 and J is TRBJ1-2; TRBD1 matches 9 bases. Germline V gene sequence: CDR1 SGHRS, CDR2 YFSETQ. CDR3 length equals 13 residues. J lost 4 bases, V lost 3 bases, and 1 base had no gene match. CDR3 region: CASSWGQGYGYTF. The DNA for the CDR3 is TGCGCCAGCAGCTGGGGACAGGGCTATGGCTACACCTTC. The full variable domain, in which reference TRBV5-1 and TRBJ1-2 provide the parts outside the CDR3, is KAGVTQTPRYLIKTRGQQVTLSCSPISGHRSVSWYQQTPGQGLQFLFEYFSETQRNKGNFPGRFSGRQFSNSRSEMNVSTLELGDSALYLCASSWGQGYGYTFGSGTRLTVV.

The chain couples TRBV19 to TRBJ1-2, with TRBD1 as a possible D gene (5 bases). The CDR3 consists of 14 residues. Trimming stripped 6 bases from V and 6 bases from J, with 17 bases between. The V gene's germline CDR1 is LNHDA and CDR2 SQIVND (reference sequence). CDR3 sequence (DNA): TGTGCCAGTAGGGGCCGCGGGGACGGGGATGGCTACACCTTC. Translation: CASRGRGDGDGYTF.

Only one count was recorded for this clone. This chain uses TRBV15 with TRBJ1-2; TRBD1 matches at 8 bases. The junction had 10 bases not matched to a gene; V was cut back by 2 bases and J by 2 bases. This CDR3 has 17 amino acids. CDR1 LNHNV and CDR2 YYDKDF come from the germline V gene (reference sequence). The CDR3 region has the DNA TGTGCCACCAGCAGACCTGGATCAGGGGGCAGGAACTATGGCTACACCTTC. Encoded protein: CATSRPGSGGRNYGYTF.

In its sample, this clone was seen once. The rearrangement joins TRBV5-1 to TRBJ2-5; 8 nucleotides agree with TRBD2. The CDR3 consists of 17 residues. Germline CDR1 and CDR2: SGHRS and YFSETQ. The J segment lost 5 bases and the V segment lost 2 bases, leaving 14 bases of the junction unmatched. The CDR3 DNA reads TGCGCCAGCAGCTTCTCAGCGGGGGCCTCCCTGGGGGAGACCCAGTACTTC. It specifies CASSFSAGASLGETQYF.

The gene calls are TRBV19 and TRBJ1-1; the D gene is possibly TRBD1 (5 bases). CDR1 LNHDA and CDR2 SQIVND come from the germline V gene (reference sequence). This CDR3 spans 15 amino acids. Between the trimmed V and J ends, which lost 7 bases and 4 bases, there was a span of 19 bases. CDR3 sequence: CASTAGSNLVTEAFF. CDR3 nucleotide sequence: TGTGCCAGTACGGCAGGGTCGAATCTGGTCACTGAAGCTTTCTTT.

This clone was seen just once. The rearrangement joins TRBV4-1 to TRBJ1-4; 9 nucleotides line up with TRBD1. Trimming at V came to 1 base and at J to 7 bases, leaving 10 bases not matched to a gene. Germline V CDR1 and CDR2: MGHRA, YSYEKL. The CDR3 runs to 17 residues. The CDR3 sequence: CASSQVGTGTLGEKLFF. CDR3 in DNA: TGCGCCAGCAGCCAAGTTGGGACAGGGACCCTTGGTGAAAAACTGTTTTTT.

The CDR3: CASSLSGMGQYV. CDR3 DNA sequence: TGTGCCAGCAGTTTATCGGGGATGGGTCAGTACGTC. The chain joins TRBV12-3 or TRBV12-4 to TRBJ2-7, with D possibly TRBD2 on 5 matching bases. Trimming pared 2 bases from V and 10 bases from J, leaving 12 bases between. This CDR3 spans 12 amino acids.

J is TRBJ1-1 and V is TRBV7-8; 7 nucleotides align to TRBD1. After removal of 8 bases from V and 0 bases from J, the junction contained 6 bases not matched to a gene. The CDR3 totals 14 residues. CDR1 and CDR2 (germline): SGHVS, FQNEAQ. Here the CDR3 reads CASLTGSVNTEAFF. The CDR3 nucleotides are TGTGCCAGCTTGACAGGGAGTGTGAACACTGAAGCTTTCTTT.

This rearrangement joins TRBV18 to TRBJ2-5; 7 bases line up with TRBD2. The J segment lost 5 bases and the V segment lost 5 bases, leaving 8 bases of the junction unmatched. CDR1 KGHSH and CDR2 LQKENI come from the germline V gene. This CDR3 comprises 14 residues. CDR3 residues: CASSTGEGGETQYF. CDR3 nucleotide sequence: TGTGCCAGCTCAACCGGCGAGGGAGGGGAGACCCAGTACTTC.

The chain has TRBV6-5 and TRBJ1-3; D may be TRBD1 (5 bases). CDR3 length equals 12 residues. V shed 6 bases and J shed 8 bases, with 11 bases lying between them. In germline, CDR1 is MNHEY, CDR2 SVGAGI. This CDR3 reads CASRGPGDTIYF. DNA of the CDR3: TGTGCCAGCAGGGGACCGGGGGACACCATATATTTT.

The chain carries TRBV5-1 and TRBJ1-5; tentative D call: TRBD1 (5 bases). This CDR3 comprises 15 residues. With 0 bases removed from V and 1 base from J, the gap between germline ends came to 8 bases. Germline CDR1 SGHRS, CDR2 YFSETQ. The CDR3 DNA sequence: TGCGCCAGCAGCTTGGAGGCAGGGAGCAATCAGCCCCAGCATTTT. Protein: CASSLEAGSNQPQHF.

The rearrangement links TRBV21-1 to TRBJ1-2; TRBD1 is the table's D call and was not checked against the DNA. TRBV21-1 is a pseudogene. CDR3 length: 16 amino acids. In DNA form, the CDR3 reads TGTGCCAGCAGCACCCGGTCGACAGGGTCGAACTATGGCTACACCTTC. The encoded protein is CASSTRSTGSNYGYTF.

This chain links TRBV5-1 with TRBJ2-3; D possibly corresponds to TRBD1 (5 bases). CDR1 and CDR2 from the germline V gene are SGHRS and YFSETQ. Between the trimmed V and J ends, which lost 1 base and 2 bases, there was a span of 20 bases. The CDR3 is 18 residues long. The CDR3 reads CASSLPPKGQSYTDTQYF. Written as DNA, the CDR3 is TGCGCCAGCAGCTTGCCCCCTAAGGGGCAGAGCTACACAGATACGCAGTATTTT.

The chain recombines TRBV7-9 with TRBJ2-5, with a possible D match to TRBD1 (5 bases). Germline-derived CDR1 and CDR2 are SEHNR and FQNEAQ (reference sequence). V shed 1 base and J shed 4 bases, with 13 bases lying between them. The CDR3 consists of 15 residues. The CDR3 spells CASSLEGAQGETQYF. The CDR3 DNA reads TGTGCCAGCAGCTTAGAGGGTGCGCAGGGAGAGACCCAGTACTTC.

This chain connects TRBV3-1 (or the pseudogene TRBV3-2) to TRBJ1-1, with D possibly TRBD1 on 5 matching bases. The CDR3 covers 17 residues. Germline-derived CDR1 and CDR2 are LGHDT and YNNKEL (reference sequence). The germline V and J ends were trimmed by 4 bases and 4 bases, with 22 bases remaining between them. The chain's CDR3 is CASSPIMVGQGGTEAFF. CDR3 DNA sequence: TGTGCCAGCAGCCCCATCATGGTCGGGCAGGGAGGCACTGAAGCTTTCTTT.

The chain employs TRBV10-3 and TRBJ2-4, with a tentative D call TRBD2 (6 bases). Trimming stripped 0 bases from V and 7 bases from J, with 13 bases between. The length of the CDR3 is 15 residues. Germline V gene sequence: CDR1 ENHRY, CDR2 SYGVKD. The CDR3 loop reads CAISESGRGGNIQYF. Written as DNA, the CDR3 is TGTGCCATCAGTGAGTCGGGGCGAGGAGGGAACATTCAGTACTTC.

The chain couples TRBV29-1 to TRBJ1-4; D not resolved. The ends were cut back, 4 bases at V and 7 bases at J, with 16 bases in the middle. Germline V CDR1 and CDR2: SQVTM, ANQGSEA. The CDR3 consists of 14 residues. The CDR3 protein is CSVAEGGGIEKLFF. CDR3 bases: TGCAGCGTTGCCGAGGGAGGCGGGATTGAAAAACTGTTTTTT.

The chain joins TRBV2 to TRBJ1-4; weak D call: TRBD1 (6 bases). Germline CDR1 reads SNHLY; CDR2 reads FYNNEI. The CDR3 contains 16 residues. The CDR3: CASRTEGTSTNEKLFF. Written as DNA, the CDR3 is TGTGCAAGCCGGACAGAAGGAACCTCAACTAATGAAAAACTGTTTTTT.

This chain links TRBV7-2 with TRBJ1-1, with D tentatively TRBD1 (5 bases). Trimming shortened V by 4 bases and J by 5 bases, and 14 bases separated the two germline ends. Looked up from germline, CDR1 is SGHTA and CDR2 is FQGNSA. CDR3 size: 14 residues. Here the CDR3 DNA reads TGTGCCAGCAGCTCTACAGGTGGGGCAACTGAAGCTTTCTTT. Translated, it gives CASSSTGGATEAFF. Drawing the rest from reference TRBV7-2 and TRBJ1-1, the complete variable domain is GAGVSQSPSNKVTEKGKDVELRCDPISGHTALYWYRQSLGQGLEFLIYFQGNSAPDKSGLPSDRFSAERTGGSVSTLTIQRTQQEDSAVYLCASSSTGGATEAFFGQGTRLTVV.

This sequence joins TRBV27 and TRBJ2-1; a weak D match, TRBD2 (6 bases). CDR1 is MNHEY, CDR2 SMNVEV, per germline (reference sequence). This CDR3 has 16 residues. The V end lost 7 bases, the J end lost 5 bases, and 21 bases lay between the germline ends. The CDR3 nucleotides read TGTGCCAGCAAGGAAGCGGGCTCACTTACTAACAATGAGCAGTTCTTC. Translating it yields CASKEAGSLTNNEQFF.